The present entry profiles one TCR beta chain with its context. Germline V gives CDR1 SNHLY, CDR2 FYNNEI. The CDR3 totals 12 residues. Trimming pared 2 bases from V and 5 bases from J, leaving 4 bases between. This specimen comes from a study of OX40 agonist ivuxolimab in advanced cancers. Repertoires were generated with immunoSEQ multiplex PCR, while TCRdb's copy carries only in-frame clones and drops some. Of some 100,000 clones in the sample, around nine tenths are singletons; the top ten hold roughly 0.8%. The chain joins TRBV2 to TRBJ1-5; D is unclear. This TCR derives from an adult with an advanced solid tumor such as melanoma, head and neck, liver or kidney cancer. Here the sequenced sample was CD4+ or CD8+ T cells sorted from blood, taken in a trial of the OX40 agonist ivuxolimab. CDR3 loop: CASSEQDQPQHF. CDR3 DNA sequence: TGTGCCAGCAGTGAACAGGATCAGCCCCAGCATTTT.